This T cell receptor (beta chain) comes out of a study of blood T cell repertoires in COVID-19. CDR1 is SGHTA and CDR2 is FQGNSA in the germline V gene. V was clipped by 5 bases and J by 8 bases; unmatched bases: 4. The CDR3 sequence is 15 residues long. TCRdb's copy holds only in-frame clones and misses some; the assay was immunoSEQ multiplex PCR. The sample records 210,000 or so clones, more than 75% being singletons. This clonotype was sampled from a woman in her thirties or forties with acute or convalescent COVID-19. The chain joins TRBV7-2 to TRBJ1-6, with 12 bases lining up with TRBD1. The sequencing sample was made of peripheral blood. The CDR3 reads CASSRRDRGHSPLHF. The CDR3 bases are TGTGCCAGCAGCCGGAGGGACAGGGGGCATTCACCCCTCCACTTT.